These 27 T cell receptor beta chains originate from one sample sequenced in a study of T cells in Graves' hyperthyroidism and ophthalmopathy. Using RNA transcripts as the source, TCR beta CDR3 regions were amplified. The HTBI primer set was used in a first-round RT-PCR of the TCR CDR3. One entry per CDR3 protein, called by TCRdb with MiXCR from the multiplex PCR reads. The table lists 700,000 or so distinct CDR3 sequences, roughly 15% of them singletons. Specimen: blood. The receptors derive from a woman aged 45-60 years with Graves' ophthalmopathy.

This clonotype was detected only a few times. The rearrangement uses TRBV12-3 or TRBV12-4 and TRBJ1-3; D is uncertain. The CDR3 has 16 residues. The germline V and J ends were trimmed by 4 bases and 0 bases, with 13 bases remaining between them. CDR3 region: CASSSSRLISGNTIYF. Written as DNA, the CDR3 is TGTGCCAGCAGTTCATCCAGGTTGATCTCTGGAAACACCATATATTTT.

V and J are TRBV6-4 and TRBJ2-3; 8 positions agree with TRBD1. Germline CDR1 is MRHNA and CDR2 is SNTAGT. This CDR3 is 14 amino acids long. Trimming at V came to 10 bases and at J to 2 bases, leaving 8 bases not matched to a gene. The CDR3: CATQTGAPTDTQYF. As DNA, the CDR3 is TGTGCCACACAGACAGGGGCACCCACAGATACGCAGTATTTT.

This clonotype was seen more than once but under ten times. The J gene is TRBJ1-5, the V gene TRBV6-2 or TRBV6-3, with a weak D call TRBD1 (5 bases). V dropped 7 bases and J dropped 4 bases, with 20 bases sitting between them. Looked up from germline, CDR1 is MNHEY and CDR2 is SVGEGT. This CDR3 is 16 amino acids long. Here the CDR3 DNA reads TGTGCCAGCAAAATTAACCAGGGTATCCTGAATCAGCCCCAGCATTTT. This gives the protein CASKINQGILNQPQHF.

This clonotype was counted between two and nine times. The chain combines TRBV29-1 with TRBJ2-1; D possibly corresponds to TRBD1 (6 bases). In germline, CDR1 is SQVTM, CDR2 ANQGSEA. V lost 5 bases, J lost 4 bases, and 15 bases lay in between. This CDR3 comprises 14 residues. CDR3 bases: TGCAGCGTTCCGGGACACTCGAATTACAATGAGCAGTTCTTC. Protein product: CSVPGHSNYNEQFF.

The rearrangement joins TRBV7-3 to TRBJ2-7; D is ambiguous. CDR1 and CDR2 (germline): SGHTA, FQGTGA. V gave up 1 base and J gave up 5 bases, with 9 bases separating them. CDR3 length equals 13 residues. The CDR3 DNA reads TGTGCCAGCAGCTTAATGAATAATGACGAGCAGTACTTC. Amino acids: CASSLMNNDEQYF.

The CDR3, as DNA: TGTGCCATCAGAGAACCGGGACTAGCGGGAGTCGAGACCCAGTACTTC. Residues: CAIREPGLAGVETQYF. The rearrangement links TRBV10-3 to TRBJ2-5; TRBD2 matches at 14 bases. Germline assignment: CDR1 ENHRY and CDR2 SYGVKD. The trim removed 6 bases at V and 5 bases at J, leaving 8 bases unmatched. This CDR3 has 16 residues.

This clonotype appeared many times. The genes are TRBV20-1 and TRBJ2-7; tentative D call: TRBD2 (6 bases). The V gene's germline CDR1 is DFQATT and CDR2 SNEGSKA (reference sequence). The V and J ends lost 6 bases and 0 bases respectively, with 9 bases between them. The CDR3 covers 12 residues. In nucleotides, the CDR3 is TGCAGTGCCTACGGGAGCTCCTACGAGCAGTACTTC. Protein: CSAYGSSYEQYF.

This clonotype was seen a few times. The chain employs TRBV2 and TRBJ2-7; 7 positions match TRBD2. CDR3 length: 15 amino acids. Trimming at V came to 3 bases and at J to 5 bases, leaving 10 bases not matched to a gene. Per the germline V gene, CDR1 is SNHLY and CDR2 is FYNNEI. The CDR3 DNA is TGTGCCAGCAGTGAGGGGGTGGGCCGGGGGGACGAGCAGTACTTC. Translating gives CASSEGVGRGDEQYF.

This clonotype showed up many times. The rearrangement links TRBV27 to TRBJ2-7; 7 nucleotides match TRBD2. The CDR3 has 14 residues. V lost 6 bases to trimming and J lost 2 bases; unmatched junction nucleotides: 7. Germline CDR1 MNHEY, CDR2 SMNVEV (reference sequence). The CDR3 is CASSPLAKPYEQYF. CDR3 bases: TGTGCCAGCAGCCCACTAGCGAAGCCCTACGAGCAGTACTTC.

This CDR3 is CASSMGFSPWVYEQYF. CDR3 sequence (DNA): TGTGCCAGTAGTATGGGATTCTCGCCTTGGGTCTACGAGCAGTACTTC. The rearrangement links TRBV19 to TRBJ2-7; D call uncertain. This CDR3 spans 16 amino acids. The germline V gene encodes CDR1 LNHDA and CDR2 SQIVND (reference sequence). V shed 3 bases and J shed 3 bases, with 18 bases lying between them.

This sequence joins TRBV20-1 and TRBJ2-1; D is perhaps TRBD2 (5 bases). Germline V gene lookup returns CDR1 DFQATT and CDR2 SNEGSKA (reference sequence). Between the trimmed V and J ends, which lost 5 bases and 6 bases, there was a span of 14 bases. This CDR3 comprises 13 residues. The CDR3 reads CSAPRAGLNEQFF. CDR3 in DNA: TGCAGTGCTCCCCGGGCGGGCCTCAATGAGCAGTTCTTC.

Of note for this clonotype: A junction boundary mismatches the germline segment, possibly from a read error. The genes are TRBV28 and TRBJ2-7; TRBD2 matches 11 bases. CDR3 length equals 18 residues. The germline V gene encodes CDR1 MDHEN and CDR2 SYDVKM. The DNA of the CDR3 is TGTGCCAGCCCCCCGGTGGGCCTAGCGGGAGGACGGTCCTACGAGCGGTACTTC. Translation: CASPPVGLAGGRSYERYF.

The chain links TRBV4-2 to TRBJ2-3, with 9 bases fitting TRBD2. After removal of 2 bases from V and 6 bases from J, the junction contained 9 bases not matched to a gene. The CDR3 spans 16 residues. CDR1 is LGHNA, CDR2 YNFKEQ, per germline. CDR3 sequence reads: CASSQPGLAGEDTQYF. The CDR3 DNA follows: TGTGCCAGCAGCCAACCGGGGTTAGCGGGAGAGGATACGCAGTATTTT.

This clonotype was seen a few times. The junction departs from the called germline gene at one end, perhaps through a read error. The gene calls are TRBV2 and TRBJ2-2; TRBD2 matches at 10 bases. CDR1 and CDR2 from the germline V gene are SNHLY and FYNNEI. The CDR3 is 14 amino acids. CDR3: CAGSLAGDTGELFF. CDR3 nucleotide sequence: TGTGCCGGCAGTCTAGCGGGAGACACCGGGGAGCTGTTTTTT.

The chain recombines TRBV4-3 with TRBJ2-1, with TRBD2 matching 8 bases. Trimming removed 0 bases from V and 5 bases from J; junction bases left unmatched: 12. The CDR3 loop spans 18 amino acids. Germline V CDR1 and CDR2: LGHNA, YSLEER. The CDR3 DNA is TGCGCCAGCAGCCAAGATAGAGTGGCAGCGGGAGCCCACAATGAGCAGTTCTTC. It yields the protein CASSQDRVAAGAHNEQFF.

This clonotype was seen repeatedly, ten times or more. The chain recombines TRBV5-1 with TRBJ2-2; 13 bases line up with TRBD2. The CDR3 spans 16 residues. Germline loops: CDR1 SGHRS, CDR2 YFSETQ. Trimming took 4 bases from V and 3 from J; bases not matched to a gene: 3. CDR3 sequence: CASSRGLAGDTGELFF. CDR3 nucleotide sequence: TGCGCCAGCAGCCGAGGACTAGCGGGGGACACCGGGGAGCTGTTTTTT.

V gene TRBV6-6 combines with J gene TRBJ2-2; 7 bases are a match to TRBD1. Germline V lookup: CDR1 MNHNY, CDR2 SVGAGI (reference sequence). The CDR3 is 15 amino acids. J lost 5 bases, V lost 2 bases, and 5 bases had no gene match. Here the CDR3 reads CASSYRYRGTGELFF. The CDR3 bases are TGTGCCAGCAGTTACCGGTACAGGGGTACCGGGGAGCTGTTTTTT.

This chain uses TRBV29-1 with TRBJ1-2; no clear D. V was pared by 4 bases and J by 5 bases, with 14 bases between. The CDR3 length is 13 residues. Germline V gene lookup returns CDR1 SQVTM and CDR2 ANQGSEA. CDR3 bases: TGCAGCGTTGCCCCCTTACTAGGGTATGGCTACACCTTC. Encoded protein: CSVAPLLGYGYTF.

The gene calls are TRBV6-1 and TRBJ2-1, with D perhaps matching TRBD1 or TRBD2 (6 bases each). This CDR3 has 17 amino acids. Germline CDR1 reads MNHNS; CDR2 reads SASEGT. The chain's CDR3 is CSTIEAGRGVQDNEQFF. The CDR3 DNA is TGTTCCACCATTGAGGCGGGAAGGGGGGTCCAAGACAATGAGCAGTTCTTC.

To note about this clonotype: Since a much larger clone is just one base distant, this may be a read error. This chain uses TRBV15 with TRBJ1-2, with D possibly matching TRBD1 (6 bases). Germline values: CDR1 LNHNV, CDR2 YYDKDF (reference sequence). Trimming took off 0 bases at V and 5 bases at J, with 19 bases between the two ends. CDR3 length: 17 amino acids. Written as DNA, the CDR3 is TGTGCCACCAGCAGAGACAGTAAAAGGACAGCTAGATATGGCTACACCTTC. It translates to CATSRDSKRTARYGYTF. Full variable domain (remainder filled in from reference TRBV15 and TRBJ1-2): DAMVIQNPRYQVTQFGKPVTLSCSQTLNHNVMYWYQQKSSQAPKLLFHYYDKDFNNEADTPDNFQSRRPNTSFCFLDIRSPGLGDTAMYLCATSRDSKRTARYGYTFGSGTRLTVV.

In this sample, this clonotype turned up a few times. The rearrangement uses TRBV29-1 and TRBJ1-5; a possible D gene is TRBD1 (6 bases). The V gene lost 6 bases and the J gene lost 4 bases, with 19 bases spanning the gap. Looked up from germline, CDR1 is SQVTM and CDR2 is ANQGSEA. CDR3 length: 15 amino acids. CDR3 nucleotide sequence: TGCAGCGTGACCCCCTACGGGGGCGAGAATCAGCCCCAGCATTTT. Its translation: CSVTPYGGENQPQHF.

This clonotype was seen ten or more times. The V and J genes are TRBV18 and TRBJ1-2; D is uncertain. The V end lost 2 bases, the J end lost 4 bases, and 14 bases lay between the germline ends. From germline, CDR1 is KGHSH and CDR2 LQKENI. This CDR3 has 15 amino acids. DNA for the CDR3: TGTGCCAGCTCACCAAATCGGCTTCCAAGCTATGGCTACACCTTC. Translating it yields CASSPNRLPSYGYTF.

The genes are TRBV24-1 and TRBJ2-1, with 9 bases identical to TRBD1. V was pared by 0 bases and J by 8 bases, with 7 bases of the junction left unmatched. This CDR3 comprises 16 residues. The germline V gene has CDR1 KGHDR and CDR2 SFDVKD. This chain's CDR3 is CATSDLQGTGIYEQFF. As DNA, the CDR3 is TGTGCCACCAGTGATTTGCAAGGGACAGGGATATATGAGCAGTTCTTC.

Written as DNA, the CDR3 is TGCGCCAGCAGCTGGACGCTCCGGGTGGGCTACACCTTC. It encodes CASSWTLRVGYTF. The rearrangement uses TRBV5-1 and TRBJ1-2, with unresolved D. Trimming shortened V by 3 bases and J by 8 bases, and 14 bases separated the two germline ends. The CDR3 length is 13 residues. Germline CDR1 SGHRS, CDR2 YFSETQ.

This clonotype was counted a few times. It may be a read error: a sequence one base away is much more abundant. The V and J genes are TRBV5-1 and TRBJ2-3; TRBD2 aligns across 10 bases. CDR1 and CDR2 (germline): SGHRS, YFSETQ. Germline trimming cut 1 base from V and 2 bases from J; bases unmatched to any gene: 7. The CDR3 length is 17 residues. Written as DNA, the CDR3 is TGCGCCAGCAGCTTGTTGGCTAGCGGGAGTGTCACAGATACGCAGTATTTT. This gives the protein CASSLLASGSVTDTQYF.

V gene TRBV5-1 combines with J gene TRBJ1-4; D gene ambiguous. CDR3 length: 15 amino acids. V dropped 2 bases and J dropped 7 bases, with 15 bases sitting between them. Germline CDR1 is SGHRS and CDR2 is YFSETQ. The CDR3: CASSLIGELGEKLFF. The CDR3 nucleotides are TGCGCCAGCAGCTTAATCGGTGAGCTAGGTGAAAAACTGTTTTTT.

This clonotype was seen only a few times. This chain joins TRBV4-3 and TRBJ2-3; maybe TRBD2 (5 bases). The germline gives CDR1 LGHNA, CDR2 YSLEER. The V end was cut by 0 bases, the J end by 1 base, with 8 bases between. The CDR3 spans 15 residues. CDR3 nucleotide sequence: TGCGCCAGCAGCCAAGAATCGCGGGGCACAGATACGCAGTATTTT. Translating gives CASSQESRGTDTQYF.